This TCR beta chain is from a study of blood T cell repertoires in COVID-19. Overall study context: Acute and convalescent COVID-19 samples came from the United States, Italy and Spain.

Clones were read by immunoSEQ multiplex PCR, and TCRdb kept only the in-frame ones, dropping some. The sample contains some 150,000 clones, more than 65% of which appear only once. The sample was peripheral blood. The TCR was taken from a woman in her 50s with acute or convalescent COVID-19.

CDR3 region: CASGLESGVYEQYF. CDR3 coding DNA: TGTGCTAGTGGCCTCGAGTCAGGGGTCTACGAGCAGTACTTC. The gene calls are TRBV12-5 and TRBJ2-7; the D gene is possibly TRBD1 (6 bases). Germline CDR1 reads LGHNT; CDR2 reads FRNRAP. Deletions cut 6 bases from V and 3 bases from J, with 15 bases between. This CDR3 spans 14 amino acids.